Following are 28 T cell receptor beta chains from one sample sequenced in a study of blood T cell repertoires in COVID-19. Data came from immunoSEQ multiplex PCR; TCRdb stores just in-frame clones and leaves some out. Here the sample spans approximately 440,000 clones, more than 70% being singletons. The sample taken for sequencing was peripheral blood. The origin of the receptors is a woman between 45 and 60 years old with COVID-19, enrolled during active disease.

This chain joins TRBV11-3 and TRBJ2-1, with TRBD2 matching 8 bases. The CDR3 has 16 residues. Germline V gene sequence: CDR1 SGHNT, CDR2 YENEEA. The trim removed 1 base at V and 8 bases at J, leaving 10 bases unmatched. DNA of the CDR3: TGTGCCAGCAGCTTAGGAACAGCGGGGGACCAGGATGAGCAGTTCTTC. Amino acid sequence: CASSLGTAGDQDEQFF.

The chain links TRBV24-1 to TRBJ2-3; TRBD2 matches 10 bases. The CDR3 has 14 amino acids. Germline-derived CDR1 and CDR2 are KGHDR and SFDVKD. The ends lost 7 bases at V and 5 bases at J; junction bases unmatched: 5. The CDR3 region is CATSERGGKDTQYF. The DNA of the CDR3 is TGTGCCACCAGCGAGCGGGGGGGCAAAGATACGCAGTATTTT.

This clone was counted between two and nine times. V is TRBV7-2 and J is TRBJ1-2; 9 bases agree with TRBD1. Per the germline V gene, CDR1 is SGHTA and CDR2 is FQGNSA. This CDR3 spans 16 amino acids. J lost 4 bases, V lost 1 base, and 7 bases had no gene match. CDR3 in amino acids: CASSLGTGDVSYGYTF. The CDR3 nucleotides read TGTGCCAGCAGCTTAGGGACAGGGGATGTAAGCTATGGCTACACCTTC.

This chain joins TRBV5-1 and TRBJ2-7; D is undetermined. Germline lookup yields CDR1 SGHRS and CDR2 YFSETQ. V was cut by 0 bases and J by 3 bases, with 13 bases left in between. The CDR3 is 15 residues long. The CDR3 nucleotides are TGCGCCAGCAGCTTGGTACCTGACTCATACTACGAGCAGTACTTC. This sequence encodes CASSLVPDSYYEQYF.

This chain links TRBV10-3 with TRBJ2-1, with a tentative D call TRBD2 (6 bases). The CDR3 spans 12 residues. Germline V CDR1 and CDR2: ENHRY, SYGVKD. Trimming took 8 bases from V and 7 from J, leaving 12 bases between them. CDR3 sequence (DNA): TGTGCCATCTCAGCGGGTGCTAATGAGCAGTTCTTC. It encodes CAISAGANEQFF.

The chain joins TRBV15 to TRBJ2-1, with 10 nucleotides matching TRBD2. Germline V gives CDR1 LNHNV, CDR2 YYDKDF (reference sequence). V shed 9 bases, J shed 8 bases, and the junction held 10 bases outside the gene matches. This CDR3 is 14 amino acids long. CDR3 DNA: TGTGCCACTTCGAAACTAGCGGGGTTGTATGAGCAGTTCTTC. Translating gives CATSKLAGLYEQFF.

The rearrangement joins TRBV25-1 to TRBJ1-2; 7 positions agree with TRBD1. From germline, CDR1 is MGHDK and CDR2 SYGVNS. This CDR3 has 13 amino acids. V shed 3 bases and J 4 bases; nucleotides not matched to a gene: 2. The CDR3 region is CASSESGGYGYTF. In DNA, the CDR3 is TGTGCCAGCAGTGAGTCAGGGGGCTATGGCTACACCTTC.

The V and J genes are TRBV5-5 and TRBJ1-2; 7 nucleotides line up with TRBD1. V shed 4 bases and J 4 bases; nucleotides not matched to a gene: 13. The CDR3 totals 16 residues. CDR1 is SGHKS, CDR2 YYEKEE, per germline (reference sequence). CDR3 amino acids: CASSPMDDRDPYGYTF. The CDR3 coding sequence is TGTGCCAGCAGCCCGATGGATGACAGGGACCCCTATGGCTACACCTTC.

This chain connects TRBV5-4 to TRBJ2-7, with TRBD1 as a possible D gene (6 bases). The germline V gene encodes CDR1 SGHNT and CDR2 YYREEE (reference sequence). This CDR3 has 14 amino acids. V lost 2 bases to trimming and J lost 7 bases, with 16 bases between them. The DNA for the CDR3 is TGTGCCAGCAGCTTTATCGGCAGGGGAAGGGAGCAGTACTTC. It specifies CASSFIGRGREQYF. Combining the CDR3 with reference TRBV5-4 and TRBJ2-7 gives the whole variable domain ETGVTQSPTHLIKTRGQQVTLRCSSQSGHNTVSWYQQALGQGPQFIFQYYREEENGRGNFPPRFSGLQFPNYSSELNVNALELDDSALYLCASSFIGRGREQYFGPGTRLTVT.

This sequence joins TRBV5-1 and TRBJ1-1; D is undetermined. Trimming pared 4 bases from V and 2 bases from J, leaving 9 bases between. The CDR3 is made up of 13 amino acids. Germline loops: CDR1 SGHRS, CDR2 YFSETQ. Written as DNA, the CDR3 is TGCGCCAGCAGCCTTGTATTAAACACTGAAGCTTTCTTT. It encodes CASSLVLNTEAFF. The full variable domain, with the rest looked up from reference TRBV5-1 and TRBJ1-1, is KAGVTQTPRYLIKTRGQQVTLSCSPISGHRSVSWYQQTPGQGLQFLFEYFSETQRNKGNFPGRFSGRQFSNSRSEMNVSTLELGDSALYLCASSLVLNTEAFFGQGTRLTVV.

J is TRBJ1-1 and V is TRBV5-1; weak D call: TRBD1 (5 bases). V lost 4 bases to trimming and J lost 1 base, with 11 bases between them. Germline V gene sequence: CDR1 SGHRS, CDR2 YFSETQ. CDR3 length: 14 residues. CDR3 DNA sequence: TGCGCCAGCAGCCCAGGGTTGGGGAACACTGAAGCTTTCTTT. Translating gives CASSPGLGNTEAFF.

The chain is built from TRBV11-3 and TRBJ2-1; 10 bases agree with TRBD1. The CDR3 contains 14 residues. Germline CDR1 SGHNT, CDR2 YENEEA. V trimming: 5 bases; J trimming: 7 bases; junction bases outside the gene matches: 5. The CDR3 is CASSHDRGQNEQFF. DNA of the CDR3: TGTGCCAGCAGCCACGACAGGGGGCAGAATGAGCAGTTCTTC.

The genes are TRBV7-2 and TRBJ1-1, with no clear D. Germline assignment: CDR1 SGHTA and CDR2 FQGNSA. Trimming took off 5 bases at V and 0 bases at J, with 4 bases between the two ends. There are 12 residues in the CDR3. Here the CDR3 DNA reads TGTGCCAGCAGCCTAATGAACACTGAAGCTTTCTTT. It encodes CASSLMNTEAFF.

The V gene is TRBV6-6, the J gene TRBJ2-3; 10 bases are a match to TRBD2. V dropped 0 bases and J dropped 7; count of bases not matched to a gene: 4. CDR1 is MNHNY and CDR2 is SVGAGI in the germline V gene (reference sequence). The CDR3 totals 15 residues. The CDR3 coding sequence is TGTGCCAGCAGTTACTCGAGCGGGGGGGAGAATACGCAGTATTTT. This encodes CASSYSSGGENTQYF.

The chain carries TRBV29-1 and TRBJ2-2, with 13 positions matching TRBD2. Germline CDR1 reads SQVTM; CDR2 reads ANQGSEA. The trim removed 4 bases at V and 0 bases at J, leaving 11 bases unmatched. The CDR3 consists of 19 residues. The CDR3 nucleotides are TGCAGCGTTGGACTAGCGGGGGGAACCTTAAATTCGAACACCGGGGAGCTGTTTTTT. Its translation is CSVGLAGGTLNSNTGELFF.

The chain uses TRBV6-4 and TRBJ2-3, with 7 positions matching TRBD2. The CDR3 loop spans 11 amino acids. With 4 bases clipped from V and 8 bases from J, the junction kept 0 bases outside the gene matches. Germline CDR1 and CDR2: MRHNA and SNTAGT. In nucleotides, the CDR3 is TGTGCCAGCAGTGGCGGGGGTACGCAGTATTTT. Encoded protein: CASSGGGTQYF.

The chain couples TRBV6-5 to TRBJ1-1; tentatively, D is TRBD1 (6 bases). V was shortened by 5 bases and J by 5 bases, with 18 bases between the two germline ends. CDR3 size: 15 residues. Germline CDR1 MNHEY, CDR2 SVGAGI. As DNA, the CDR3 is TGTGCCAGCAGTATTCCCCAGGGGCGAAGGACTGAAGCTTTCTTT. Protein product: CASSIPQGRRTEAFF.

Only one count was recorded for this clone. The V and J genes are TRBV3-1 (or the pseudogene TRBV3-2) and TRBJ2-7; TRBD2 aligns across 10 bases. CDR1 is LGHDT and CDR2 is YNNKEL in the germline V gene (reference sequence). V lost 2 bases and J lost 4; bases outside the gene matches: 8. This CDR3 is built from 16 residues. CDR3 bases: TGTGCCAGCAGCCAATTAAGCGGGGGGGTCCAATACGAGCAGTACTTC. Amino acid sequence: CASSQLSGGVQYEQYF.

This sequence joins TRBV18 and TRBJ1-2; 10 positions match TRBD1. CDR1 and CDR2 (germline): KGHSH, LQKENI. J lost 8 bases, V lost 3 bases, and 15 bases had no gene match. The CDR3 loop spans 17 amino acids. CDR3 sequence: CASSPSPGQGNSGGYTF. The CDR3 coding sequence is TGTGCCAGCTCACCTAGCCCGGGACAGGGGAATTCGGGAGGCTACACCTTC.

The V call is TRBV13, the J call TRBJ2-3, with D possibly TRBD2 on 5 matching bases. The CDR3 sequence is 12 residues long. The germline gives CDR1 PRHDT, CDR2 FYEKMQ (reference sequence). Trimming took 3 bases from V and 6 from J, leaving 7 bases between them. The chain's CDR3 is CASSFSGDTQYF. DNA of the CDR3: TGTGCCAGCAGCTTCAGCGGCGATACGCAGTATTTT.

The chain joins TRBV27 to TRBJ2-7; 7 bases align to TRBD1. J lost 6 bases, V lost 6 bases, and 11 bases had no gene match. The CDR3 length is 14 residues. Per the germline V gene, CDR1 is MNHEY and CDR2 is SMNVEV (reference sequence). The CDR3 here is CASSQTGWSGEQYF. The CDR3 nucleotides are TGTGCCAGCAGCCAGACAGGGTGGTCTGGCGAGCAGTACTTC.

A remark on this clone: A much larger clone sits a single nucleotide away, making a read error possible. The chain has TRBV5-6 and TRBJ1-2; D unresolved. In germline, CDR1 is SGHDT, CDR2 YYEEEE. The CDR3 covers 13 residues. Trimming took off 0 bases at V and 3 bases at J, with 6 bases between the two ends. The CDR3 region is CASSLDRDYGYTF. For the CDR3, the DNA is TGTGCCAGCAGCTTGGACAGAGACTATGGCTACACCTTC.

The chain is built from TRBV3-1 (or the pseudogene TRBV3-2) and TRBJ2-4; D may be TRBD2 (5 bases). Trimming stripped 1 base from V and 9 bases from J, with 13 bases between. Germline lookup yields CDR1 LGHDT and CDR2 YNNKEL (reference sequence). The CDR3 consists of 14 residues. In nucleotides, the CDR3 is TGTGCCAGCAGCCAAGGGTCGGGGAAGGGCATTCAGTACTTC. Encoded protein: CASSQGSGKGIQYF.

The genes are TRBV6-1 and TRBJ2-2; weak D call: TRBD1 (6 bases). Between the trimmed V and J ends, which lost 0 bases and 5 bases, there was a span of 13 bases. Germline CDR1 MNHNS, CDR2 SASEGT. CDR3 size: 16 residues. In DNA, the CDR3 is TGTGCCAGCAGTGAAGCCCTGGGGGCGAGAACCGGGGAGCTGTTTTTT. It encodes CASSEALGARTGELFF.

The chain recombines TRBV7-9 with TRBJ1-1; possible D gene TRBD1, 6 bases. Trimming cost V 2 bases and J 8 bases, with 9 bases left between them. CDR1 and CDR2 from the germline V gene are SEHNR and FQNEAQ (reference sequence). CDR3 length: 12 amino acids. CDR3 in DNA: TGTGCCAGCAGCTTATCCGACAGGGAAGCTTTCTTT. Translation: CASSLSDREAFF. The full variable domain, in which reference TRBV7-9 and TRBJ1-1 provide the parts outside the CDR3, is DTGVSQNPRHKITKRGQNVTFRCDPISEHNRLYWYRQTLGQGPEFLTYFQNEAQLEKSRLLSDRFSAERPKGSFSTLEIQRTEQGDSAMYLCASSLSDREAFFGQGTRLTVV.

With respect to this clone: Additional DNA sequences in this sample encode the identical CDR3. V gene TRBV5-1 combines with J gene TRBJ1-1; tentatively, D is TRBD1 (6 bases). The CDR3 extends over 13 amino acids. Trimming cost V 0 bases and J 8 bases, with 11 bases left between them. Germline assignment: CDR1 SGHRS and CDR2 YFSETQ. CDR3 sequence (DNA): TGCGCCAGCAGCTTGGAACTCGGGACAGAAGCTTTCTTT. This translates into CASSLELGTEAFF. Full variable domain (missing parts from reference TRBV5-1 and TRBJ1-1): KAGVTQTPRYLIKTRGQQVTLSCSPISGHRSVSWYQQTPGQGLQFLFEYFSETQRNKGNFPGRFSGRQFSNSRSEMNVSTLELGDSALYLCASSLELGTEAFFGQGTRLTVV.

The chain uses TRBV3-1 (or the pseudogene TRBV3-2) and TRBJ1-2; weak D call: TRBD1 (6 bases). The V end was cut by 3 bases, the J end by 0 bases, with 8 bases between. Germline V gene sequence: CDR1 LGHDT, CDR2 YNNKEL (reference sequence). The CDR3 covers 14 residues. The CDR3 protein is CASSQTGANYGYTF. The CDR3 region has the DNA TGTGCCAGCAGCCAGACAGGAGCTAACTATGGCTACACCTTC.

This clone turned up a few times. The chain has TRBV6-2 or TRBV6-3 and TRBJ1-1; D is undetermined. Germline values: CDR1 MNHEY, CDR2 SVGEGT. Trimming pared 6 bases from V and 2 bases from J, leaving 10 bases between. This CDR3 has 13 residues. CDR3 coding DNA: TGTGCCAGCAGCCCACAGACAAACACTGAAGCTTTCTTT. It specifies CASSPQTNTEAFF.